The 23 T cell receptor beta chains below were found in one sample sequenced in a study of T cells in tumors and immune-related adverse events. Profiling relied on immunoSEQ multiplex PCR, and the TCRdb table lists in-frame clones only, not all of them. Among about 22,000 clones listed, around 90% were seen once. The input for sequencing was lymph node tissue, taken from a patient treated with anti-PD-1 therapy. These receptors originate from a female donor with metastatic renal cell carcinoma.

The rearrangement joins TRBV5-1 to TRBJ1-1; maybe TRBD1 (6 bases). V lost 1 base and J 7 bases, leaving 14 bases between the germline ends. The CDR3 runs 14 residues. Germline V gene lookup returns CDR1 SGHRS and CDR2 YFSETQ. CDR3 sequence: CASSLIVQTGEAFF. CDR3 sequence (DNA): TGCGCCAGCAGCTTGATCGTCCAGACAGGTGAAGCTTTCTTT.

The chain joins TRBV10-3 to TRBJ2-7, with a tentative D call TRBD2 (5 bases). V was pared by 1 base and J by 6 bases, with 13 bases between. The germline V gene encodes CDR1 ENHRY and CDR2 SYGVKD. This CDR3 contains 14 residues. The CDR3 DNA reads as TGTGCCATCAGTGAGTTGGAGGATCCGGGCGAGCAGTACTTC. Its protein product is CAISELEDPGEQYF.

The V and J genes are TRBV19 and TRBJ1-1; D perhaps matches TRBD1 (6 bases). Per germline, CDR1 LNHDA and CDR2 SQIVND (reference sequence). The V end lost 1 base, the J end lost 0 bases, and 9 bases lay between the germline ends. The CDR3 covers 15 residues. CDR3 sequence reads: CASSIGQVMNTEAFF. The CDR3 DNA reads as TGTGCCAGTAGTATAGGACAGGTAATGAACACTGAAGCTTTCTTT.

V is TRBV18 and J is TRBJ1-5; 10 bases are a match to TRBD1. Germline V gene data show CDR1 as KGHSH and CDR2 as LQKENI. V shed 5 bases and J 7 bases; nucleotides not matched to a gene: 5. The CDR3 has 14 residues. CDR3 DNA: TGTGCCAGCTCAACCGGGACAGGGGACCAGCCCCAGCATTTT. Translated, it gives CASSTGTGDQPQHF.

This chain links TRBV4-1 with TRBJ2-7; maybe TRBD1 (6 bases). V shed 0 bases and J shed 6 bases, with 15 bases lying between them. The germline V gene has CDR1 MGHRA and CDR2 YSYEKL. There are 15 residues in the CDR3. The DNA for the CDR3 is TGCGCCAGCAGCCAAGATCAGGGGCTTGGGCGCGAGCAGTACTTC. Translating gives CASSQDQGLGREQYF.

V and J are TRBV11-3 and TRBJ2-1; D might be TRBD2 (6 bases). The V and J ends lost 7 bases and 3 bases respectively, with 10 bases between them. This CDR3 has 13 amino acids. CDR1 is SGHNT, CDR2 YENEEA, per germline. This chain's CDR3 is CASTSGGYNEQFF. As DNA, the CDR3 is TGTGCCAGCACTTCCGGGGGCTACAATGAGCAGTTCTTC. The entire variable domain, with the rest obtained from reference TRBV11-3 and TRBJ2-1, is as follows: EAGVVQSPRYKIIEKKQPVAFWCNPISGHNTLYWYLQNLGQGPELLIRYENEEAVDDSQLPKDRFSAERLKGVDSTLKIQPAELGDSAVYLCASTSGGYNEQFFGPGTRLTVL.

The sample holds one count of this clone. The genes are TRBV6-5 and TRBJ1-4; D gene ambiguous. The CDR3 has 15 residues. Trimming stripped 10 bases from V and 0 bases from J, with 15 bases between. CDR1 is MNHEY, CDR2 SVGAGI, per germline. The DNA for the CDR3 is TGTGCCACCCGCCGTCGCGTTGCAACTAATGAAAAACTGTTTTTT. Protein: CATRRRVATNEKLFF.

The chain links TRBV4-2 to TRBJ2-1; 11 bases fit TRBD2. The J segment lost 4 bases and the V segment lost 2 bases, leaving 7 bases of the junction unmatched. The CDR3 extends over 17 amino acids. Germline CDR1 and CDR2: LGHNA and YNFKEQ. CDR3: CASSQPLAGGVYNEQFF. The CDR3 coding sequence is TGTGCCAGCAGCCAACCCCTAGCGGGGGGCGTATACAATGAGCAGTTCTTC.

The chain joins TRBV6-5 to TRBJ2-1, with D tentatively TRBD2 (5 bases). This CDR3 has 15 residues. Germline values: CDR1 MNHEY, CDR2 SVGAGI. The V and J ends lost 4 bases and 9 bases respectively, with 19 bases between them. The CDR3 DNA sequence: TGTGCCAGCAGTTCCCAAACTAGTTATATCAGTGAGCAGTTCTTC. As protein: CASSSQTSYISEQFF.

CDR3 sequence: CASSSGQGSYGYTF. CDR3 bases: TGTGCCAGCAGCTCCGGACAGGGGAGCTATGGCTACACCTTC. This sequence joins TRBV11-3 and TRBJ1-2, with TRBD1 matching 9 bases. The CDR3 is 14 residues long. The junction had 4 bases not matched to a gene; V was cut back by 4 bases and J by 4 bases. Germline CDR1 SGHNT, CDR2 YENEEA.

The J gene is TRBJ1-2, the V gene TRBV4-3, with a weak D call TRBD1 (6 bases). The CDR3 covers 15 residues. The germline V and J ends were trimmed by 1 base and 3 bases, with 12 bases remaining between them. Germline values: CDR1 LGHNA, CDR2 YSLEER. CDR3 sequence reads: CASSQVLPGDYGYTF. CDR3 bases: TGCGCCAGCAGCCAAGTCCTGCCAGGGGACTATGGCTACACCTTC.

This clone was picked up one time. The genes are TRBV4-1 and TRBJ2-7; TRBD2 aligns across 9 bases. The CDR3 has 16 amino acids. Germline-derived CDR1 and CDR2 are MGHRA and YSYEKL. The junction had 11 bases not matched to a gene; V was cut back by 4 bases and J by 4 bases. The DNA for the CDR3 is TGCGCCAGCAGCCGCGGGGGGGGTACAGACTTTTACGAGCAGTACTTC. Amino acid sequence: CASSRGGGTDFYEQYF.

This clone appeared a few times. V and J are TRBV7-9 and TRBJ2-5; possibly TRBD2 for D (6 bases). Germline V gene data show CDR1 as SEHNR and CDR2 as FQNEAQ (reference sequence). Trimming stripped 3 bases from V and 5 bases from J, with 10 bases between. The CDR3 contains 13 residues. CDR3 sequence: CASSFWGVETQYF. The CDR3 DNA follows: TGTGCCAGCAGCTTTTGGGGGGTTGAGACCCAGTACTTC.

The chain has TRBV5-1 and TRBJ2-3; D is uncertain. The CDR3 spans 15 residues. Trimming left V 0 bases short and J 0 bases short, with 8 bases between. The germline gives CDR1 SGHRS, CDR2 YFSETQ. The CDR3 nucleotides read TGCGCCAGCAGCTTGGGTTTAGCTAGCACAGATACGCAGTATTTT. Its protein is CASSLGLASTDTQYF.

This clone was picked up a small number of times. The chain recombines TRBV7-9 with TRBJ1-2, with TRBD1 matching 7 bases. The J segment lost 4 bases and the V segment lost 4 bases, leaving 3 bases of the junction unmatched. The CDR3 extends over 13 amino acids. Germline V gene data show CDR1 as SEHNR and CDR2 as FQNEAQ (reference sequence). The CDR3 coding sequence is TGTGCCAGCAGCTCGGACAGGATCTATGGCTACACCTTC. It codes for CASSSDRIYGYTF.

The chain joins TRBV5-1 to TRBJ2-2, with D perhaps given as TRBD1 or TRBD2 (5 bases each). Trimming left V 5 bases short and J 5 bases short, with 16 bases between. The CDR3 contains 15 residues. CDR1 is SGHRS, CDR2 YFSETQ, per germline. The CDR3 region is CASSTGTPSTGELFF. Here the CDR3 DNA reads TGCGCCAGCAGTACCGGGACCCCTAGTACCGGGGAGCTGTTTTTT.

The chain combines TRBV5-1 with TRBJ1-1, with TRBD1 identical over 9 bases. The V and J ends lost 1 base and 3 bases, in that order; junction bases with no gene match: 7. Germline values: CDR1 SGHRS, CDR2 YFSETQ. The CDR3 totals 16 residues. CDR3 sequence (DNA): TGCGCCAGCAGCTTGACAGGGGGCAGGGGGTACACTGAAGCTTTCTTT. Translation gives CASSLTGGRGYTEAFF. Full variable domain (outside the CDR3, taken from reference TRBV5-1 and TRBJ1-1): KAGVTQTPRYLIKTRGQQVTLSCSPISGHRSVSWYQQTPGQGLQFLFEYFSETQRNKGNFPGRFSGRQFSNSRSEMNVSTLELGDSALYLCASSLTGGRGYTEAFFGQGTRLTVV.

The CDR3, as DNA: TGTGCCAGCAGCTTGCCGGCCTCTAGTAGGGAGACCCAGTACTTC. Its translation: CASSLPASSRETQYF. The V call is TRBV5-6, the J call TRBJ2-5; no firm D call. Deletions cut 1 base from V and 5 bases from J, with 15 bases between. Germline CDR1 and CDR2: SGHDT and YYEEEE. The CDR3 is 15 amino acids.

The chain is built from TRBV6-1 and TRBJ2-7; no reliable D call. The CDR3 sequence is 14 residues long. Germline CDR1 reads MNHNS; CDR2 reads SASEGT. V lost 5 bases to trimming and J lost 0 bases, with 11 bases between them. The CDR3, as DNA: TGTGCCAGCAGTTTTGGACGGAGCTCCTACGAGCAGTACTTC. It translates to CASSFGRSSYEQYF.

The chain employs TRBV19 and TRBJ1-2; tentative D call: TRBD1 (5 bases). Germline-derived CDR1 and CDR2 are LNHDA and SQIVND (reference sequence). Between the trimmed V and J ends, which lost 3 bases and 4 bases, there was a span of 15 bases. The CDR3 is made up of 15 amino acids. The CDR3 protein is CASSMISAGTYGYTF. DNA for the CDR3: TGTGCCAGTAGTATGATATCGGCAGGGACCTATGGCTACACCTTC. The full variable domain, completed using reference TRBV19 and TRBJ1-2, is DGGITQSPKYLFRKEGQNVTLSCEQNLNHDAMYWYRQDPGQGLRLIYYSQIVNDFQKGDIAEGYSVSREKKESFPLTVTSAQKNPTAFYLCASSMISAGTYGYTFGSGTRLTVV.

This clone has only one observation. The chain carries TRBV6-5 and TRBJ2-6; no clear D gene. Germline loops: CDR1 MNHEY, CDR2 SVGAGI. The CDR3 runs 12 residues. The V gene lost 6 bases and the J gene lost 1 base, with 1 base spanning the gap. The CDR3 DNA sequence: TGTGCCAGCAGGTCTGGGGCCAACGTCCTGACTTTC. Its protein is CASRSGANVLTF.

This chain joins TRBV20-1 and TRBJ1-2, with unresolved D. Germline CDR1 reads DFQATT; CDR2 reads SNEGSKA (reference sequence). Trimming took 8 bases from V and 8 from J, leaving 15 bases between them. The CDR3 totals 11 residues. The CDR3 sequence is CSPASGMGYTF. Here the CDR3 DNA reads TGCAGTCCCGCCTCGGGTATGGGCTACACCTTC.

This clone was observed once. V and J are TRBV13 and TRBJ1-5; possible D gene TRBD1, 5 bases. The CDR3 spans 13 residues. Germline values: CDR1 PRHDT, CDR2 FYEKMQ (reference sequence). V shed 1 base and J shed 8 bases, with 9 bases lying between them. CDR3 in DNA: TGTGCCAGCAGCTTAGTCAGGGATGAGCCCCAGCATTTT. This codes for CASSLVRDEPQHF.